One sample yielded the 22 T cell receptor beta chains listed below, sequenced in a study of blood T cell repertoires in COVID-19. Clones were read by immunoSEQ multiplex PCR, and TCRdb kept only the in-frame ones, dropping some. The table records tens of thousands of clones, around 80% of them present only once. Sequenced: peripheral blood. These receptors were taken from a man aged 50-60 years with active or convalescent COVID-19.

V gene TRBV19 combines with J gene TRBJ2-2; 8 nucleotides align to TRBD1. The CDR3 contains 18 residues. The ends lost 7 bases at V and 2 bases at J; junction bases unmatched: 15. Germline V gives CDR1 LNHDA, CDR2 SQIVND (reference sequence). CDR3 sequence reads: CASKSGRGPTLNTGELFF. The CDR3 nucleotides are TGTGCCAGTAAATCTGGCAGGGGGCCTACCCTTAACACCGGGGAGCTGTTTTTT.

The chain uses TRBV7-9 and TRBJ2-5, with 7 bases lining up with TRBD2. This CDR3 has 16 residues. Germline V gene data show CDR1 as SEHNR and CDR2 as FQNEAQ (reference sequence). V was pared by 6 bases and J by 9 bases, with 19 bases of the junction left unmatched. The CDR3 DNA reads TGTGCCAGCAGTATAGGCGGTAGCGAAGCGGGGTGGTCCCAGTACTTC. Translated, it gives CASSIGGSEAGWSQYF.

CDR3 bases: TGTGCCACCAGTGATACAGGGGGGAATCAGCCCCAGCATTTT. It translates to CATSDTGGNQPQHF. The chain couples TRBV24-1 to TRBJ1-5; 8 nucleotides agree with TRBD1. The V gene's germline CDR1 is KGHDR and CDR2 SFDVKD. V trimming: 3 bases; J trimming: 4 bases; junction bases outside the gene matches: 1. There are 14 residues in the CDR3.

The chain recombines TRBV27 with TRBJ2-6, with D uncertain. Germline V CDR1 and CDR2: MNHEY, SMNVEV (reference sequence). V was pared by 8 bases and J by 0 bases, with 8 bases between. The CDR3 covers 14 residues. The CDR3 sequence: CASSSSSGANVLTF. Written as DNA, the CDR3 is TGTGCCAGCTCGTCCAGCTCTGGGGCCAACGTCCTGACTTTC. Combining the CDR3 with reference TRBV27 and TRBJ2-6 gives the whole variable domain EAQVTQNPRYLITVTGKKLTVTCSQNMNHEYMSWYRQDPGLGLRQIYYSMNVEVTDKGDVPEGYKVSRKEKRNFPLILESPSPNQTSLYFCASSSSSGANVLTFGAGSRLTVL.

The chain carries TRBV7-2 and TRBJ2-7, with 12 bases fitting TRBD2. V shed 2 bases and J 2 bases; nucleotides not matched to a gene: 4. The CDR3 has 16 amino acids. CDR1 and CDR2 (germline): SGHTA, FQGNSA. CDR3 DNA sequence: TGTGCCAGCAGCTTAAGGACTAGCGGGGCGACCTACGAGCAGTACTTC. It yields the protein CASSLRTSGATYEQYF.

The sample holds one count of this clone. The CDR3 protein is CASSERQAGELFF. For the CDR3, the DNA is TGTGCCAGCAGTGAACGGCAGGCCGGGGAGCTGTTTTTT. This rearrangement joins TRBV2 to TRBJ2-2; D ambiguous. Germline CDR1 SNHLY, CDR2 FYNNEI. The V gene lost 2 bases and the J gene lost 6 bases, with 7 bases spanning the gap. The CDR3 contains 13 residues.

The gene calls are TRBV2 and TRBJ1-1, with D possibly matching TRBD1 (5 bases). The CDR3 runs 17 residues. V gave up 0 bases and J gave up 1 base, with 15 bases separating them. Germline lookup yields CDR1 SNHLY and CDR2 FYNNEI. In nucleotides, the CDR3 is TGTGCCAGCAGTGAAGCGGGCCCCGGGGGTGCGAACACTGAAGCTTTCTTT. Amino acid sequence: CASSEAGPGGANTEAFF.

This clone was seen a handful of times. The chain couples TRBV6-5 to TRBJ1-2, with 7 nucleotides matching TRBD1. The CDR3 covers 13 residues. V shed 4 bases and J 5 bases; nucleotides not matched to a gene: 4. The germline gives CDR1 MNHEY, CDR2 SVGAGI. CDR3 protein: CASSWGRGYGYTF. The CDR3 DNA reads TGTGCCAGCAGTTGGGGCAGGGGGTATGGCTACACCTTC.

The chain links TRBV11-2 to TRBJ2-3; 10 positions agree with TRBD2. Germline V CDR1 and CDR2: SGHAT, FQNNGV. Germline trimming cut 3 bases from V and 2 bases from J; bases unmatched to any gene: 8. The length of the CDR3 is 17 residues. The CDR3: CASSFIRAGGFTDTQYF. The CDR3 nucleotides read TGTGCCAGCAGCTTCATCCGAGCGGGGGGGTTCACAGATACGCAGTATTTT. The full variable domain, with the rest looked up from reference TRBV11-2 and TRBJ2-3, is EAGVAQSPRYKIIEKRQSVAFWCNPISGHATLYWYQQILGQGPKLLIQFQNNGVVDDSQLPKDRFSAERLKGVDSTLKIQPAKLEDSAVYLCASSFIRAGGFTDTQYFGPGTRLTVL.

The chain combines TRBV27 with TRBJ2-7, with a tentative D call TRBD2 (5 bases). The V end lost 10 bases, the J end lost 4 bases, and 8 bases lay between the germline ends. Germline lookup yields CDR1 MNHEY and CDR2 SMNVEV (reference sequence). The CDR3 loop spans 10 amino acids. CDR3 in DNA: TGTGCCACCCTAGCTTACGAGCAGTACTTC. Residues: CATLAYEQYF.

This clone has only one observation. The genes are TRBV28 and TRBJ1-5; 11 bases fit TRBD1. Per the germline V gene, CDR1 is MDHEN and CDR2 is SYDVKM. The V and J ends lost 3 bases and 4 bases, in that order; junction bases with no gene match: 5. This CDR3 has 16 amino acids. CDR3 protein: CASSLGTGGENQPQHF. CDR3 nucleotide sequence: TGTGCCAGCAGTTTGGGGACAGGGGGGGAAAATCAGCCCCAGCATTTT.

This chain's CDR3 is CASSARTGGGNEQFF. CDR3 sequence (DNA): TGTGCCAGTAGTGCCCGGACAGGGGGTGGAAATGAGCAGTTCTTC. This sequence joins TRBV19 and TRBJ2-1, with TRBD1 identical over 10 bases. This CDR3 is built from 15 residues. V was pared by 5 bases and J by 7 bases, with 8 bases of the junction left unmatched. CDR1 is LNHDA, CDR2 SQIVND, per germline (reference sequence).

This chain joins TRBV3-1 (or the pseudogene TRBV3-2) and TRBJ2-6; 7 nucleotides agree with TRBD1. The germline V gene encodes CDR1 LGHDT and CDR2 YNNKEL (reference sequence). The V gene end was trimmed by 4 bases and the J gene end by 3 bases; junction bases not matched to a gene: 6. The CDR3 spans 16 residues. This CDR3 is CASSLRGGSGANVLTF. CDR3 bases: TGTGCCAGCAGCCTGAGAGGGGGCAGTGGGGCCAACGTCCTGACTTTC.

This rearrangement joins TRBV9 to TRBJ2-3, with D possibly TRBD1 on 6 matching bases. Looked up from germline, CDR1 is SGDLS and CDR2 is YYNGEE. Trimming shortened V by 0 bases and J by 0 bases, and 17 bases separated the two germline ends. The CDR3 has 18 amino acids. CDR3 amino acids: CASSVATTEQGSTDTQYF. CDR3 sequence (DNA): TGTGCCAGCAGCGTAGCTACGACCGAACAGGGTAGCACAGATACGCAGTATTTT.

V is TRBV7-8 and J is TRBJ2-1; 14 nucleotides align to TRBD2. The germline CDR1 and CDR2 sequences are SGHVS and FQNEAQ. This CDR3 spans 16 amino acids. V lost 4 bases, J lost 7 bases, and 6 bases stayed unmatched. CDR3 amino acids: CASSYAGTSGGNEQFF. The CDR3, as DNA: TGTGCCAGCAGCTATGCCGGGACTAGCGGGGGTAATGAGCAGTTCTTC.

In this sample, this clone turned up many times. The rearrangement uses TRBV30 and TRBJ1-1, with 10 nucleotides matching TRBD1. The CDR3 extends over 16 amino acids. V shed 2 bases and J 3 bases; nucleotides not matched to a gene: 9. Germline CDR1 GTSNPN, CDR2 SVGIG (reference sequence). CDR3: CAWSKILTGGYTEAFF. Written as DNA, the CDR3 is TGTGCCTGGAGTAAAATCTTGACAGGGGGCTACACTGAAGCTTTCTTT. Using reference TRBV30 and TRBJ1-1 for the parts outside the CDR3, the full variable domain is SQTIHQWPATLVQPVGSPLSLECTVEGTSNPNLYWYRQAAGRGLQLLFYSVGIGQISSEVPQNLSASRPQDRQFILSSKKLLLSDSGFYLCAWSKILTGGYTEAFFGQGTRLTVV.

V gene TRBV11-3 combines with J gene TRBJ1-1; weak D call: TRBD1 (5 bases). There are 14 residues in the CDR3. Germline V gene data show CDR1 as SGHNT and CDR2 as YENEEA. V gave up 2 bases and J gave up 1 base, with 8 bases separating them. The CDR3 bases are TGTGCCAGCAGCTTAACAGGCGGGAACACTGAAGCTTTCTTT. This encodes CASSLTGGNTEAFF.

J is TRBJ2-2 and V is TRBV13; possibly TRBD1 for D (6 bases). Looked up from germline, CDR1 is PRHDT and CDR2 is FYEKMQ (reference sequence). The CDR3 spans 15 residues. Trimming removed 4 bases at V and 4 bases at J, with 13 bases between. This chain's CDR3 is CASSSRPGATGELFF. CDR3 nucleotides: TGTGCCAGCAGCTCAAGGCCAGGGGCCACCGGGGAGCTGTTTTTT.

This clone occurred a few times. The chain has TRBV6-5 and TRBJ1-2; no firm D call. The V gene lost 7 bases and the J gene lost 0 bases, with 15 bases spanning the gap. The CDR3 runs 15 residues. The germline gives CDR1 MNHEY, CDR2 SVGAGI. CDR3 sequence (DNA): TGTGCCAGCAACCCCACGAGGTTAGCTAACTATGGCTACACCTTC. Amino acids: CASNPTRLANYGYTF.

This sequence joins TRBV7-6 and TRBJ1-6, with 7 positions matching TRBD1. CDR1 is SGHVS, CDR2 FNYEAQ, per germline. The CDR3 sequence is 16 residues long. After removal of 1 base from V and 7 bases from J, the junction contained 7 bases not matched to a gene. Here the CDR3 DNA reads TGTGCCAGCAGCTTAGACTTGGGACAGCACAATTCACCCCTCCACTTT. It is translated as CASSLDLGQHNSPLHF. Full variable domain (missing parts from reference TRBV7-6 and TRBJ1-6): GAGVSQSPRYKVTKRGQDVALRCDPISGHVSLYWYRQALGQGPEFLTYFNYEAQQDKSGLPNDRFSAERPEGSISTLTIQRTEQRDSAMYRCASSLDLGQHNSPLHFGNGTRLTVT.

This clone was seen only a few times. Other DNA sequences in the same sample also yield this CDR3. V and J are TRBV5-4 and TRBJ2-2, with D uncertain. The CDR3 loop spans 14 amino acids. CDR1 is SGHNT and CDR2 is YYREEE in the germline V gene (reference sequence). V was pared by 4 bases and J by 0 bases, with 7 bases between. This chain's CDR3 is CASSPQTNTGELFF. CDR3 DNA: TGTGCCAGCAGCCCACAAACGAACACCGGGGAGCTGTTTTTT. Full variable domain (remainder filled in from reference TRBV5-4 and TRBJ2-2): ETGVTQSPTHLIKTRGQQVTLRCSSQSGHNTVSWYQQALGQGPQFIFQYYREEENGRGNFPPRFSGLQFPNYSSELNVNALELDDSALYLCASSPQTNTGELFFGEGSRLTVL.

With respect to this clone: This same CDR3 is encoded by further DNA sequences in the sample. This chain uses TRBV10-3 with TRBJ1-5; D not resolved. This CDR3 has 15 amino acids. The V and J ends lost 0 bases and 2 bases respectively, with 8 bases between them. Germline lookup yields CDR1 ENHRY and CDR2 SYGVKD. The CDR3 DNA follows: TGTGCCATCAGTGAGTCGGGCACAGGCAATCAGCCCCAGCATTTT. Protein: CAISESGTGNQPQHF.